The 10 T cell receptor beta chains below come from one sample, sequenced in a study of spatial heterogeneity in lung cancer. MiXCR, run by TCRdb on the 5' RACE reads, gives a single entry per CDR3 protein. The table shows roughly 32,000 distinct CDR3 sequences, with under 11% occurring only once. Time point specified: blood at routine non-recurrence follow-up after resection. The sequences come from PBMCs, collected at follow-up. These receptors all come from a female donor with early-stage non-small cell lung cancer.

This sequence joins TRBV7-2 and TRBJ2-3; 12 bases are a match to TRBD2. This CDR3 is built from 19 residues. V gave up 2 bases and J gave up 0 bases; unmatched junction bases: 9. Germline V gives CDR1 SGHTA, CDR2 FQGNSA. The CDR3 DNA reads TGTGCCAGCAGCTTATACTCTTCTAGCGGGGGGGCAAGCACAGATACGCAGTATTTT. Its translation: CASSLYSSSGGASTDTQYF. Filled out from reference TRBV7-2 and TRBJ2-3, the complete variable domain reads GAGVSQSPSNKVTEKGKDVELRCDPISGHTALYWYRQSLGQGLEFLIYFQGNSAPDKSGLPSDRFSAERTGGSVSTLTIQRTQQEDSAVYLCASSLYSSSGGASTDTQYFGPGTRLTVL.

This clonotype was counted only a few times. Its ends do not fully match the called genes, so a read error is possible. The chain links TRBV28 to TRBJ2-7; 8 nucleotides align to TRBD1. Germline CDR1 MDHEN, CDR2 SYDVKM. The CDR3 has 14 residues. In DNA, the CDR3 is TGTGCCAGCAGTTCCGGACAGGGCTCCCACGAGCAGTACTTC. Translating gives CASSSGQGSHEQYF.

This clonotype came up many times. CDR3 DNA: TGTGCCAGCAGTATTGCGGGACAGGGCGACGAGCAGTACTTC. Translated: CASSIAGQGDEQYF. V gene TRBV11-1 combines with J gene TRBJ2-7; 9 bases line up with TRBD1. The CDR3 is 14 residues long. From germline, CDR1 is SGHAT and CDR2 FQDESV (reference sequence). J lost 5 bases, V lost 6 bases, and 8 bases had no gene match.

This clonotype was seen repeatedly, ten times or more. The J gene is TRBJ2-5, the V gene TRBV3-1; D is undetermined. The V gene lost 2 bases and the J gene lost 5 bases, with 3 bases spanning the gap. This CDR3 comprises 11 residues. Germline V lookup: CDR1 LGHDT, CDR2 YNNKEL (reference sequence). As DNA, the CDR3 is TGTGCCAGCAGCCAAATGGAGACCCAGTACTTC. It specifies CASSQMETQYF.

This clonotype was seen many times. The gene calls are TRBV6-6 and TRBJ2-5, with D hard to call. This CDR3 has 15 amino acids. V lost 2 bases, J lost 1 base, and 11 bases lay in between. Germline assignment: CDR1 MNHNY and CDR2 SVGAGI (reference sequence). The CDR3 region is CASSYGPNPQETQYF. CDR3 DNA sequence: TGTGCCAGCAGTTACGGGCCGAACCCCCAAGAGACCCAGTACTTC.

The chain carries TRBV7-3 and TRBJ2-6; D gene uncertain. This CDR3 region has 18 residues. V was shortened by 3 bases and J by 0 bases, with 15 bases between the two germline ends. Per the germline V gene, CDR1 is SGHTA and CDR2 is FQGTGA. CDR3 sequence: CASSFPGSGLSGANVLTF. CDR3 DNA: TGTGCCAGCAGCTTCCCAGGTTCTGGCCTCTCTGGGGCCAACGTCCTGACTTTC.

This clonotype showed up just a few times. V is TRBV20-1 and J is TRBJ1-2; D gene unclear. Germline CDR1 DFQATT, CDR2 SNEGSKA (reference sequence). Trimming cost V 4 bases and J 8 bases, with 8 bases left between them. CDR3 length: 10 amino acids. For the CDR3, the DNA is TGCAGTGCTAATGAGGAGGGCTACACCTTC. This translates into CSANEEGYTF.

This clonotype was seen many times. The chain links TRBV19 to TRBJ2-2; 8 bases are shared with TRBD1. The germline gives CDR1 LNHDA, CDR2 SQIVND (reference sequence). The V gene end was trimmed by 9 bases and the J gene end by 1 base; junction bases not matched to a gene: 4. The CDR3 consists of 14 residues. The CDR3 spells CASQGARNTGELFF. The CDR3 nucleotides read TGTGCCAGCCAGGGGGCGCGGAACACCGGGGAGCTGTTTTTT.

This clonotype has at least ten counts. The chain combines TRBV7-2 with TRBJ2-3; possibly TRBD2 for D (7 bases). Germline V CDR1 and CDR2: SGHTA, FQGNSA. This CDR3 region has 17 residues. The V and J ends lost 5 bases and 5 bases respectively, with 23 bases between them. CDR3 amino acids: CASSLPGGPRAQDTQYF. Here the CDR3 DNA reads TGTGCCAGCAGCCTGCCCGGGGGGCCGAGGGCCCAAGATACGCAGTATTTT.

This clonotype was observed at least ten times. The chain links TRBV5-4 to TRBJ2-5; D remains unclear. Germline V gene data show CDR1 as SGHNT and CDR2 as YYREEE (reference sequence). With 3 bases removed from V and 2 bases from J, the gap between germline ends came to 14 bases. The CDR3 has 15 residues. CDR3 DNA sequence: TGTGCCAGCAGCTCCGAGAACGGCATGCAAGAGACCCAGTACTTC. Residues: CASSSENGMQETQYF.